The TCR beta chain under discussion was sequenced for a study of CD8 T cell repertoires and HIV-1 epitope variants. Whole-study context: Separate wells received one of Twenty-five Gag or Nef variant peptides. Tested: three Gag epitope families, Nef HW9 and YT9. Control wells had CMV/EBV/flu peptides, negative Ebola AY9, or no peptide.

Turning to this clone: Its target is not known.

This CDR3 spans 16 amino acids. Per the germline V gene, CDR1 is SGHDN and CDR2 is FVKESK. Trimming at V came to 4 bases and at J to 2 bases, leaving 9 bases not matched to a gene. Assay used: immunoSEQ multiplex PCR; TCRdb lists only in-frame clones, some missing. Here the sample spans several thousand clones, about two thirds being singletons. The chain combines TRBV14 with TRBJ2-3; 7 bases agree with TRBD1. The specimen sequenced was cultured CD8+ T cells derived from PBMCs. The clonotype originates from a male donor with HIV. The CDR3 loop is CASSPRDRGYTDTQYF. The CDR3 DNA sequence: TGTGCCAGCAGCCCCCGGGACAGAGGCTACACAGATACGCAGTATTTT.